These 9 T cell receptor beta chains were all obtained from the same sample, sequenced in a study of T cell repertoires in cytomegalovirus infection. TCRdb used MiXCR to reprocess the reads, holding one entry per CDR3 protein. This sample has 150,000 to 200,000 distinct CDR3 sequences; under 20% occur once, and the top ten carry over 15%. Sequencing was carried out using CD8+ T cells from PBMCs. Source of these receptors: a human donor in good health (CMV status not recorded). Some clones in this sample may be carry-over from other donors' samples.

The chain has TRBV6-6 and TRBJ2-7, with TRBD1 matching over 7 bases. The CDR3 spans 14 residues. V shed 2 bases, J shed 1 base, and the junction held 2 bases outside the gene matches. The germline CDR1 and CDR2 sequences are MNHNY and SVGAGI (reference sequence). The CDR3 loop reads CASSYQTGSYEQYV. CDR3 in DNA: TGTGCCAGCAGTTACCAGACAGGGTCCTACGAGCAGTACGTC.

There are many counts of this clonotype. V is TRBV28 and J is TRBJ1-5, with 7 bases identical to TRBD1. With V trimmed by 4 bases and J by 5 bases, 8 bases remained unmatched. The CDR3 is 15 residues long. CDR1 is MDHEN, CDR2 SYDVKM, per germline. DNA of the CDR3: TGTGCCAGCAGTTATGGGGGCAGGGGGGATCAGCCCCAGCATTTT. Protein product: CASSYGGRGDQPQHF. The variable domain in full, completed from reference TRBV28 and TRBJ1-5, reads DVKVTQSSRYLVKRTGEKVFLECVQDMDHENMFWYRQDPGLGLRLIYFSYDVKMKEKGDIPEGYSVSREKKERFSLILESASTNQTSMYLCASSYGGRGDQPQHFGDGTRLSIL.

The V call is TRBV7-2, the J call TRBJ2-7, with 8 bases matching TRBD2. CDR3 length: 14 residues. Germline assignment: CDR1 SGHTA and CDR2 FQGNSA. V trimming: 4 bases; J trimming: 5 bases; junction bases outside the gene matches: 7. The CDR3 loop reads CASSSVAGIDEQYF. In DNA form, the CDR3 reads TGTGCCAGCAGCTCAGTAGCGGGGATCGACGAGCAGTACTTC. Variable domain in full (rest from reference TRBV7-2 and TRBJ2-7): GAGVSQSPSNKVTEKGKDVELRCDPISGHTALYWYRQSLGQGLEFLIYFQGNSAPDKSGLPSDRFSAERTGGSVSTLTIQRTQQEDSAVYLCASSSVAGIDEQYFGPGTRLTVT.

This clonotype was found many times. The chain joins TRBV24-1 to TRBJ2-3; no reliable D call. CDR1 and CDR2 from the germline V gene are KGHDR and SFDVKD. CDR3 length equals 17 residues. Trimming cost V 5 bases and J 2 bases, with 19 bases left between them. CDR3 DNA sequence: TGTGCCACCAGTGCCCCAAGGACGGCAGCATACACAGATACGCAGTATTTT. This gives the protein CATSAPRTAAYTDTQYF.

This clonotype was recorded a few times. This chain links TRBV7-8 with TRBJ1-2; D unclear. The germline V gene encodes CDR1 SGHVS and CDR2 FQNEAQ. The CDR3 totals 18 residues. The V end was cut by 1 base, the J end by 0 bases, with 18 bases between. CDR3 residues: CASSLVGPAHLSNYGYTF. The CDR3 region has the DNA TGTGCCAGCAGCTTAGTAGGGCCAGCTCACCTATCTAACTATGGCTACACCTTC.

This clonotype was counted only a few times. The chain links TRBV5-1 to TRBJ2-7; 7 bases are a match to TRBD2. V lost 3 bases to trimming and J lost 4 bases; unmatched junction nucleotides: 13. Per germline, CDR1 SGHRS and CDR2 YFSETQ. The CDR3 is 16 residues long. This CDR3 reads CASSSYPAGEVYEQYF. The CDR3, as DNA: TGCGCCAGCAGCTCCTACCCTGCGGGAGAAGTGTACGAGCAGTACTTC.

This clonotype was counted a few times. The chain uses TRBV27 and TRBJ1-1; TRBD1 is a possible D gene (5 bases). Germline loops: CDR1 MNHEY, CDR2 SMNVEV (reference sequence). V dropped 6 bases and J dropped 1 base, with 15 bases sitting between them. The CDR3 totals 15 residues. CDR3 bases: TGTGCCAGCAGGGACATTGACAGCACGAACACTGAAGCTTTCTTT. Its protein product is CASRDIDSTNTEAFF.

This clonotype was counted between two and nine times. The chain carries TRBV16 and TRBJ1-2; TRBD1 aligns across 7 bases. This CDR3 is built from 12 residues. Trimming at V came to 4 bases and at J to 10 bases, leaving 6 bases not matched to a gene. The germline CDR1 and CDR2 sequences are KGHSY and FQNENV. Here the CDR3 DNA reads TGTGCCAGCAGCCGAGGGGACAGCCTCTACACCTTC. Protein: CASSRGDSLYTF.

The chain recombines TRBV5-1 with TRBJ2-2; D gene ambiguous. CDR3 size: 14 residues. Deletions cut 0 bases from V and 0 bases from J, with 3 bases between. Germline values: CDR1 SGHRS, CDR2 YFSETQ. The CDR3: CASSLAANTGELFF. For the CDR3, the DNA is TGCGCCAGCAGCTTGGCAGCGAACACCGGGGAGCTGTTTTTT.